The clone carrying this TCR beta chain was picked up a small number of times. Its antigen is unknown. V gave up 5 bases and J gave up 3 bases, with 15 bases separating them. The CDR3 runs to 15 residues. Per germline, CDR1 MNHEY and CDR2 SMNVEV (reference sequence). MiXCR was run by TCRdb on the 5' RACE reads, yielding one entry per CDR3 protein. The sample carries about 610,000 distinct CDR3 sequences, roughly 17% recorded once. The sample originates from a study of T-cell memory formation after mild COVID-19. Study-wide findings and caveats: Some clones that responded were present in memory (sampled pre-infection), which suggests cross-reactive memory joined. Later expanders leaned CD4+, whereas day 15 to 85 contracting clones were balanced CD4/CD8. Among contracting clones, CD4+ were mainly CM/EM and CD8+ enriched in EMRA.

Sequencing input: PBMCs or a T cell subset sorted from them (not recorded which). The clonotype originates from an adult woman who had mild COVID-19 (a few samples of this study predate the infection). Cell type and time point are not known. V usage is TRBV27 and J usage is TRBJ2-3; no reliable D call. The DNA of the CDR3 is TGTGCCAGCAGTCCCTCCCGTTTTCGGACAGATACGCAGTATTTT. Translated: CASSPSRFRTDTQYF.